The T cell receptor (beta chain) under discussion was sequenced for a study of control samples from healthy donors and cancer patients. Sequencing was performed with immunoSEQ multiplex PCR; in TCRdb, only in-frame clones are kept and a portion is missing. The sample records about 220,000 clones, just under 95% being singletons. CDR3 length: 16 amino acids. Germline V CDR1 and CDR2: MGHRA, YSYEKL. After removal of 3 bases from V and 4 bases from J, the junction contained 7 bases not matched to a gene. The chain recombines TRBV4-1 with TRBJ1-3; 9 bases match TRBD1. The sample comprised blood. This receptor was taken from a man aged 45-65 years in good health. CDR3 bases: TGCGCCAGCAGCCAGGGACCCACAGGGGGCGGAAACACCATATATTTT. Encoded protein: CASSQGPTGGGNTIYF.